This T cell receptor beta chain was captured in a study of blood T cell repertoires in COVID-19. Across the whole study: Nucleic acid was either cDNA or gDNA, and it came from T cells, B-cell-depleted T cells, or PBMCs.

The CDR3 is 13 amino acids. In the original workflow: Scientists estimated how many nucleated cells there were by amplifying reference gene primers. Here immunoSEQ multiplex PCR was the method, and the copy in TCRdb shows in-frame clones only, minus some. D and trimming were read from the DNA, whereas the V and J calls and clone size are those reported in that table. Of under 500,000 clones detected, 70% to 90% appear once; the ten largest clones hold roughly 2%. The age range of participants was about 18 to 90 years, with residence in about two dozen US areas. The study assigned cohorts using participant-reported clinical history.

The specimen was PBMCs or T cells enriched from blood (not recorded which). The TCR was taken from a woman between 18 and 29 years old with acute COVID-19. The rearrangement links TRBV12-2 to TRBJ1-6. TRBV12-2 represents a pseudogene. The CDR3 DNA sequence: TGTGCAAGTCGCCGACTCCAGTATTCACCCCTCCACTTT. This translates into CASRRLQYSPLHF.